These 22 T cell receptor beta chains came from one sample sequenced in a study of cytomegalovirus exposure and HLA in healthy donors (dated by TCRdb to the late 2010s). Receptors were amplified or captured by the immunoSEQ multiplex PCR assay. TCRdb stores this immuneACCESS table with in-frame sequences only. Part of the clones is absent; in the studies checked, under half of the shortfall reflects unresolved V genes, and no reason is known for the rest. The sample yields 110,000 or so clones; 80% to 90% were counted once. The ten top clones hold 4% to 5.5% of the sample. The sample consisted of PBMCs. The receptor source for this set is a man younger than 35 in good health and CMV-seropositive.

This sequence joins TRBV5-1 and TRBJ1-5; D is perhaps TRBD1 (6 bases). The CDR3 length is 14 residues. Germline V gene data show CDR1 as SGHRS and CDR2 as YFSETQ. V gave up 0 bases and J gave up 2 bases, with 6 bases separating them. CDR3 residues: CASSLAGGNQPQHF. CDR3 sequence (DNA): TGCGCCAGCAGCTTGGCAGGGGGCAATCAGCCCCAGCATTTT.

This rearrangement joins TRBV5-1 to TRBJ2-5; possible D gene TRBD2, 7 bases. The CDR3 spans 15 residues. The V gene lost 0 bases and the J gene lost 4 bases, with 13 bases spanning the gap. Per the germline V gene, CDR1 is SGHRS and CDR2 is YFSETQ. The CDR3 DNA follows: TGCGCCAGCAGCTTGGATGGGGGGGCGGGAGAGACCCAGTACTTC. Translation: CASSLDGGAGETQYF.

This chain links TRBV10-1 with TRBJ2-1, with 11 bases lining up with TRBD2. CDR3 length equals 16 residues. Germline CDR1 is WNHNN and CDR2 is SYGVQD (reference sequence). V lost 3 bases and J lost 3; bases outside the gene matches: 4. The CDR3 sequence: CASSDGGLAVYNEQFF. The CDR3 bases are TGCGCCAGCAGTGATGGGGGACTAGCGGTCTACAATGAGCAGTTCTTC.

The V gene is TRBV5-1, the J gene TRBJ1-1, with 10 bases fitting TRBD1. Trimming removed 3 bases from V and 4 bases from J; junction bases left unmatched: 3. Per the germline V gene, CDR1 is SGHRS and CDR2 is YFSETQ. CDR3 length: 14 amino acids. CDR3 sequence reads: CASSYGQGGTEAFF. The CDR3 DNA reads TGCGCCAGCAGCTACGGACAGGGGGGCACTGAAGCTTTCTTT.

This clone was observed a few times. The chain links TRBV28 to TRBJ1-2; D perhaps matches TRBD1 (6 bases). Germline values: CDR1 MDHEN, CDR2 SYDVKM. Trimming cost V 5 bases and J 8 bases, with 21 bases left between them. CDR3 length: 15 amino acids. Here the CDR3 DNA reads TGTGCCAGCAGTCAAAGTCTTCAGGGGTATGGGGGCTACACCTTC. It translates to CASSQSLQGYGGYTF.

V is TRBV30 and J is TRBJ2-7; 10 bases align to TRBD1. Losses at the gene ends were 0 bases for V and 1 base for J; bases not matched to a gene: 6. CDR1 is GTSNPN and CDR2 is SVGIG in the germline V gene (reference sequence). The CDR3 spans 16 residues. CDR3 coding DNA: TGTGCCTGGAGTGTACCTCGGACAGGGGGGTCCTACGAGCAGTACTTC. It is translated as CAWSVPRTGGSYEQYF.

Regarding this clone: The sample holds other DNA sequences that translate to the same CDR3. V gene TRBV7-9 combines with J gene TRBJ2-1; no clear D gene. V was cut by 5 bases and J by 6 bases, with 8 bases left in between. The CDR3 is made up of 12 amino acids. CDR1 is SEHNR and CDR2 is FQNEAQ in the germline V gene (reference sequence). The CDR3 coding sequence is TGTGCCAGCAGCCCCCCAGGCAATGAGCAGTTCTTC. Its protein is CASSPPGNEQFF.

J is TRBJ2-5 and V is TRBV7-9; 9 nucleotides line up with TRBD2. Germline V gene sequence: CDR1 SEHNR, CDR2 FQNEAQ (reference sequence). This CDR3 comprises 15 residues. V shed 6 bases and J 2 bases; nucleotides not matched to a gene: 7. CDR3 protein: CASSLLAGGQETQYF. Written as DNA, the CDR3 is TGTGCCAGCAGTTTGTTGGCGGGGGGGCAAGAGACCCAGTACTTC.

The chain couples TRBV7-9 to TRBJ2-1, with D possibly TRBD2 on 6 matching bases. The length of the CDR3 is 16 residues. CDR1 is SEHNR, CDR2 FQNEAQ, per germline (reference sequence). The V end lost 0 bases, the J end lost 8 bases, and 17 bases lay between the germline ends. This chain's CDR3 is CASSLASAGSKDEQFF. Written as DNA, the CDR3 is TGTGCCAGCAGCTTAGCGTCCGCGGGATCCAAGGATGAGCAGTTCTTC.

In its sample, this clone was seen once. The CDR3, as DNA: TGTGCCAGTAGTGGTTTAGCCGGGACACCCGAGCAGTACTTC. Protein: CASSGLAGTPEQYF. V usage is TRBV19 and J usage is TRBJ2-7; tentatively, D is TRBD1 (6 bases). Germline V CDR1 and CDR2: LNHDA, SQIVND (reference sequence). The CDR3 loop spans 14 amino acids. Trimming left V 5 bases short and J 6 bases short, with 17 bases between.

The V and J genes are TRBV4-2 and TRBJ2-1; D unclear. The germline V and J ends were trimmed by 3 bases and 7 bases, with 7 bases remaining between them. Germline CDR1 and CDR2: LGHNA and YNFKEQ. The length of the CDR3 is 12 residues. The CDR3 loop is CASSQVRNEQFF. The CDR3 DNA is TGTGCCAGCAGCCAGGTCAGAAATGAGCAGTTCTTC.

The chain employs TRBV9 and TRBJ1-1, with a weak D call TRBD1 (5 bases). The CDR3 has 14 residues. With 2 bases removed from V and 3 bases from J, the gap between germline ends came to 11 bases. Germline CDR1 reads SGDLS; CDR2 reads YYNGEE. CDR3 sequence (DNA): TGTGCCAGCAGCGTTCCCGGGGGGGACACTGAAGCTTTCTTT. Its translation is CASSVPGGDTEAFF.

This clone was recorded once. The chain has TRBV28 and TRBJ1-2, with D possibly TRBD1 on 6 matching bases. V shed 8 bases and J shed 4 bases, with 17 bases lying between them. The CDR3 consists of 14 residues. Germline CDR1 reads MDHEN; CDR2 reads SYDVKM. CDR3 in amino acids: CASGSGAPPYGYTF. The CDR3, as DNA: TGTGCCAGCGGATCAGGGGCCCCCCCCTATGGCTACACCTTC.

This clone was counted a few times. The CDR3 DNA reads as TGTGCCAGCAGCTTAGCGACGGGACTTAATAATTCACCCCTCCACTTT. This gives the protein CASSLATGLNNSPLHF. V and J are TRBV7-2 and TRBJ1-6, with D tentatively TRBD1 (5 bases). CDR1 is SGHTA, CDR2 FQGNSA, per germline. V gave up 0 bases and J gave up 5 bases, with 11 bases separating them. The CDR3 extends over 16 amino acids.

The V call is TRBV6-5, the J call TRBJ2-2; 10 bases line up with TRBD2. In germline, CDR1 is MNHEY, CDR2 SVGAGI. This CDR3 contains 15 residues. V lost 8 bases, J lost 3 bases, and 6 bases stayed unmatched. The CDR3 DNA is TGTGCCAGCGGGGGTAGCGGGGGGTACACCGGGGAGCTGTTTTTT. Encoded protein: CASGGSGGYTGELFF.

The J gene is TRBJ2-7, the V gene TRBV5-1; D is tentatively TRBD1 or TRBD2 (9 bases each). The CDR3 is 19 residues long. V was shortened by 7 bases and J by 7 bases, with 36 bases between the two germline ends. The germline gives CDR1 SGHRS, CDR2 YFSETQ. CDR3 sequence: CASSPGQGTLAGGRREQYF. CDR3 nucleotides: TGCGCCAGCTCCCCGGGACAGGGTACACTGGCGGGGGGGCGTCGAGAGCAGTACTTC.

The chain carries TRBV28 and TRBJ2-5; no firm D call. The CDR3 length is 11 residues. Germline loops: CDR1 MDHEN, CDR2 SYDVKM. With 4 bases removed from V and 5 bases from J, the gap between germline ends came to 5 bases. The CDR3 region is CASSWLETQYF. The CDR3 coding sequence is TGTGCCAGCAGTTGGCTGGAGACCCAGTACTTC.

The J gene is TRBJ1-6, the V gene TRBV19; D remains ambiguous. Trimming stripped 9 bases from V and 7 bases from J, with 25 bases between. Germline-derived CDR1 and CDR2 are LNHDA and SQIVND (reference sequence). This CDR3 region has 17 residues. This CDR3 is CASRTGSRLVSNSPLHF. The CDR3 nucleotides are TGTGCCAGCAGAACCGGGTCCCGGCTTGTTTCCAATTCACCCCTCCACTTT.

The chain has TRBV6-5 and TRBJ2-7; possible D gene TRBD1, 5 bases. Germline V lookup: CDR1 MNHEY, CDR2 SVGAGI. The CDR3 extends over 15 amino acids. The V and J ends lost 0 bases and 0 bases respectively, with 9 bases between them. The CDR3 nucleotides are TGTGCCAGCAGTTACTCGCGACAGTCCTCCTACGAGCAGTACTTC. This translates into CASSYSRQSSYEQYF.

J is TRBJ2-2 and V is TRBV4-1; D might be TRBD1 (5 bases). The CDR3 runs 15 residues. V shed 1 base and J shed 1 base, with 7 bases lying between them. The germline V gene encodes CDR1 MGHRA and CDR2 YSYEKL. This chain's CDR3 is CASSQGQRNTGELFF. CDR3 DNA: TGCGCCAGCAGCCAAGGACAGCGGAACACCGGGGAGCTGTTTTTT.

The chain is built from TRBV6-6 and TRBJ1-4, with 7 nucleotides matching TRBD1. The ends lost 2 bases at V and 4 bases at J; junction bases unmatched: 1. Germline-derived CDR1 and CDR2 are MNHNY and SVGAGI (reference sequence). This CDR3 comprises 14 residues. CDR3 coding DNA: TGTGCCAGCAGTTACAACAGGGGTAATGAAAAACTGTTTTTT. Protein product: CASSYNRGNEKLFF.

This chain joins TRBV7-2 and TRBJ2-7; 7 bases are a match to TRBD1. V shed 5 bases, J shed 6 bases, and the junction held 13 bases outside the gene matches. In germline, CDR1 is SGHTA, CDR2 FQGNSA. CDR3 length: 15 residues. DNA of the CDR3: TGTGCCAGCAGCGCCGACAGGGTCCAATTTGGCGAGCAGTACTTC. Translation gives CASSADRVQFGEQYF.